This T cell receptor (beta chain) was documented in a study of T cells in Graves' hyperthyroidism and ophthalmopathy. TCR beta CDR3 sequences were amplified from RNA transcripts. In the first-round RT-PCR of the TCR CDR3, the HTBI primer set was used. TCRdb re-called the multiplex PCR reads with MiXCR, one entry per CDR3 protein. The sample comprises 560,000 or so distinct CDR3 sequences, about half of which are singletons, and 8.2% rests with the top ten. Study-level points and caveats: Most thyroid-expanded clonotypes above 0.001 were also found in blood.

Stability of Graves' hyperthyroidism was defined as absent ophthalmopathy progression within 18 months. As for this clonotype: Antigen specificity is unknown.

The receptor was derived from a woman younger than 30 with Graves' hyperthyroidism. Input material: peripheral blood or thyroid tissue (not recorded which).

CDR3 amino acids: CASSPTGTTQYF. The CDR3 coding sequence is TGTGCCAGCAGCCCAACCGGGACTACGCAGTATTTT. The chain couples TRBV3-1 to TRBJ2-3; the D gene could be TRBD1 or TRBD2 (5 bases each). Germline V gene sequence: CDR1 LGHDT, CDR2 YNNKEL (reference sequence). This CDR3 has 12 amino acids. Trimming pared 4 bases from V and 8 bases from J, leaving 10 bases between.